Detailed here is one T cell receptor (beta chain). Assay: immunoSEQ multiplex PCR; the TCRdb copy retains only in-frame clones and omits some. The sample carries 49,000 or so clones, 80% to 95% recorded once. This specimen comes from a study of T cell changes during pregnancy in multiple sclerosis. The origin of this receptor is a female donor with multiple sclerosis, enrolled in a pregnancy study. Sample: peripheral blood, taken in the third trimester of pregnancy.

CDR3 coding DNA: TGTGCCAGCACCCGTAGTGGGGGGCAAGAGACCCAGTACTTC. Amino acid sequence: CASTRSGGQETQYF. The chain uses TRBV9 and TRBJ2-5, with D possibly being TRBD2 (6 bases). V was shortened by 6 bases and J by 2 bases, with 14 bases between the two germline ends. The CDR3 contains 14 residues. CDR1 and CDR2 from the germline V gene are SGDLS and YYNGEE.